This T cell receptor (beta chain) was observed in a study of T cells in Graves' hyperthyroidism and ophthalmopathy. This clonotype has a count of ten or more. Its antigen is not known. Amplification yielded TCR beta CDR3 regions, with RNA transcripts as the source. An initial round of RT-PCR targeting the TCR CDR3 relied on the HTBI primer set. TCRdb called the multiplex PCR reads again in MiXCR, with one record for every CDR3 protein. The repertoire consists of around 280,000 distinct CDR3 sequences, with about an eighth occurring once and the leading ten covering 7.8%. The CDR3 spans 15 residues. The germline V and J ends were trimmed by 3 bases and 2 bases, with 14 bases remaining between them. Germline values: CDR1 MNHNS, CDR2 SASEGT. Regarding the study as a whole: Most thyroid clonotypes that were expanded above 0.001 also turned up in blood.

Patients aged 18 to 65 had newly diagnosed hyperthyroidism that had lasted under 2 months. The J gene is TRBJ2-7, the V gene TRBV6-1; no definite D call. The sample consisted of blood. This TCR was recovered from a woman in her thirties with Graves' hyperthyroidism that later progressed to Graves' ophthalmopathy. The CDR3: CASSEPVGQAYEQYF. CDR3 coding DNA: TGTGCCAGCAGTGAGCCCGTCGGCCAAGCCTACGAGCAGTACTTC.